This paragraph reports one T cell receptor beta chain. The data derive from a study of CD8 T cells in Susac syndrome. The CDR3 runs 14 residues. Germline CDR1 reads SGDLS; CDR2 reads YYNGEE. V was cut by 3 bases and J by 0 bases, with 10 bases left in between. Reverse transcription used roughly 0.45 to 1 ug RNA and random hexamers. TCRdb independently ran MiXCR on the immunoSEQ multiplex PCR reads; one entry per CDR3 protein. The sample consists of roughly 130,000 distinct CDR3 sequences, about 94% of them appearing once. The chain carries TRBV9 and TRBJ2-7, with unresolved D. The specimen was CD8+ T cells from PBMCs. The source of this sequence is a human donor with Susac syndrome. The CDR3 reads CASSAVDRSYEQYF. DNA of the CDR3: TGTGCCAGCAGCGCGGTAGACCGCTCCTACGAGCAGTACTTC.